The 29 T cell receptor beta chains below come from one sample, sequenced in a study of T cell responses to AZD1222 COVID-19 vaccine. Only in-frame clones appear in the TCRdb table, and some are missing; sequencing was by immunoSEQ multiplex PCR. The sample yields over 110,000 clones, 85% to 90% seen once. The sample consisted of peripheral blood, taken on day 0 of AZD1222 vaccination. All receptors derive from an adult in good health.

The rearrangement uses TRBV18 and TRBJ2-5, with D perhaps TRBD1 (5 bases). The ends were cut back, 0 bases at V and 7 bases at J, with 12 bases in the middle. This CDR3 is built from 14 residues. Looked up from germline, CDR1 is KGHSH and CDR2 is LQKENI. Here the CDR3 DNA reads TGTGCCAGCTCACCACCGTCAGGGTCTTGGACCCAGTACTTC. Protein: CASSPPSGSWTQYF.

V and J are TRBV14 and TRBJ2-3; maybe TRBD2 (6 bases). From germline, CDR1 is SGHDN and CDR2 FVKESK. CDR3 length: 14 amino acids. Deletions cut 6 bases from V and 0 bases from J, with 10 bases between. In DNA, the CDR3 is TGTGCCAGCAGGGACGGGACTAGCACAGATACGCAGTATTTT. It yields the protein CASRDGTSTDTQYF. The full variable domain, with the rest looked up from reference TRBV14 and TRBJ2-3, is EAGVTQFPSHSVIEKGQTVTLRCDPISGHDNLYWYRRVMGKEIKFLLHFVKESKQDESGMPNNRFLAERTGGTYSTLKVQPAELEDSGVYFCASRDGTSTDTQYFGPGTRLTVL.

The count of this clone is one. The CDR3, as DNA: TGTGCCAGGGTCTCTGGGGCCAACGTCCTGACTTTC. Translated: CARVSGANVLTF. V usage is TRBV7-9 and J usage is TRBJ2-6, with D hard to call. The CDR3 extends over 12 amino acids. Germline CDR1 SEHNR, CDR2 FQNEAQ (reference sequence). V gave up 9 bases and J gave up 0 bases, with 3 bases separating them.

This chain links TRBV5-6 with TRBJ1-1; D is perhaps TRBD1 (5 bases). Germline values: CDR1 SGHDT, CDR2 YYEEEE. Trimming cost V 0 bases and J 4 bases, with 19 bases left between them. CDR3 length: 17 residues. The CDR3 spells CASSLVVWDEDGTEAFF. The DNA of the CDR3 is TGTGCCAGCAGCTTGGTGGTTTGGGACGAGGATGGCACTGAAGCTTTCTTT.

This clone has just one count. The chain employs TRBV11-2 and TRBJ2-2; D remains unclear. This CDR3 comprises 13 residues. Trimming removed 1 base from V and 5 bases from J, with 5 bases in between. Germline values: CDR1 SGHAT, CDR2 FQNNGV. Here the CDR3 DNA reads TGTGCCAGCAGCTTAGCCTTAACCGGGGAGCTGTTTTTT. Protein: CASSLALTGELFF.

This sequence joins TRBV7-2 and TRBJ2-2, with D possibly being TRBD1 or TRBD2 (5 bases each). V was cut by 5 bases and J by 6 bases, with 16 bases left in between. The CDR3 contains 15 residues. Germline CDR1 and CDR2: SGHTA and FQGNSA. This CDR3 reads CASSTRDPGAGELFF. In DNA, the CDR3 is TGTGCCAGCAGCACCCGGGACCCCGGCGCCGGGGAGCTGTTTTTT.

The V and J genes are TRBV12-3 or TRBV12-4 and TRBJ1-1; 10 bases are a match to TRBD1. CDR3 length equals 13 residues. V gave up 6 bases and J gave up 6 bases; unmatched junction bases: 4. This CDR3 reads CASSPGQGAEAFF. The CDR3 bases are TGTGCCAGCAGCCCAGGACAGGGGGCTGAAGCTTTCTTT.

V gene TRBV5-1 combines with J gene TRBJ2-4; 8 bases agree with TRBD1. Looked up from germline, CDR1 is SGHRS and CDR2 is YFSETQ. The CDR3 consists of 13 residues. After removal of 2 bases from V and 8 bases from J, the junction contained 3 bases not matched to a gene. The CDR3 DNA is TGCGCCAGCAGCTTCGTGGACAGGGACATTCAGTACTTC. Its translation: CASSFVDRDIQYF.

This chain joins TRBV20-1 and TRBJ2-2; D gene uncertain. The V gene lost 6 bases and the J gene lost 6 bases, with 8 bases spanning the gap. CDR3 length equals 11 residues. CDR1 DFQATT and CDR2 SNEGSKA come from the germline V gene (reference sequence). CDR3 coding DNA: TGCAGTGCCCTCGCCGCCGGGGAGCTGTTTTTT. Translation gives CSALAAGELFF.

CDR3 in DNA: TGTGCCAGCACCTTCTACAATGAGCAGTTCTTC. Protein: CASTFYNEQFF. The chain has TRBV12-3 or TRBV12-4 and TRBJ2-1; D call uncertain. There are 11 residues in the CDR3. The germline V and J ends were trimmed by 7 bases and 3 bases, with 4 bases remaining between them.

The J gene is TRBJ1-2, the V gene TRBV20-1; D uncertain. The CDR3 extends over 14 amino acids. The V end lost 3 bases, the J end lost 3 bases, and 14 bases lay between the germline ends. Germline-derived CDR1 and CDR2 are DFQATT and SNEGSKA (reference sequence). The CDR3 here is CSASGRSGDYGYTF. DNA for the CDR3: TGCAGTGCTAGTGGCAGAAGCGGGGACTATGGCTACACCTTC.

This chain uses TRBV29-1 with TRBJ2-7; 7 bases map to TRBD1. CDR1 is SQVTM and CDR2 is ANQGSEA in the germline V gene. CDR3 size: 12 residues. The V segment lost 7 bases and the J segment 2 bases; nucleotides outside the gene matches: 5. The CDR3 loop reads CSARDSTYEQYF. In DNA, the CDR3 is TGCAGCGCTCGGGACAGTACCTACGAGCAGTACTTC.

CDR3 coding DNA: TGTGCCAGCACCCTGGACAGGGGGGATTTTAGCAATCAGCCCCAGCATTTT. Protein: CASTLDRGDFSNQPQHF. V is TRBV5-8 and J is TRBJ1-5; 10 nucleotides agree with TRBD1. CDR3 length: 17 residues. CDR1 SGHTS and CDR2 YDEGEE come from the germline V gene. J lost 0 bases, V lost 6 bases, and 9 bases had no gene match.

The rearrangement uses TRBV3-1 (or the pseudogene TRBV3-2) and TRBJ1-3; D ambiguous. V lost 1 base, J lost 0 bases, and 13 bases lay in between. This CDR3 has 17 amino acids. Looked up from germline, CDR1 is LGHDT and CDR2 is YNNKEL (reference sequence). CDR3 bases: TGTGCCAGCAGCCAAGTAAATCCTTCCCCCTCTGGAAACACCATATATTTT. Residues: CASSQVNPSPSGNTIYF.

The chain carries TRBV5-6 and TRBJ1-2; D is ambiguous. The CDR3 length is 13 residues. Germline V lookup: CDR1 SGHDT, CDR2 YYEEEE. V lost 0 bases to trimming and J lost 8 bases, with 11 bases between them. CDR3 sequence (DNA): TGTGCCAGCAGCTTGGGGCCCCAAGGAGGCTACACCTTC. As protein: CASSLGPQGGYTF.

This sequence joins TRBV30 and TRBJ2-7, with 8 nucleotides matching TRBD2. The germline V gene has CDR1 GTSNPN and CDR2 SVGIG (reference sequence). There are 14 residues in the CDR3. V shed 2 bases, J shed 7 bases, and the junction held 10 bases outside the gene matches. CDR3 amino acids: CAWSPFSGGGEQYF. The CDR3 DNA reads TGTGCCTGGAGTCCTTTTTCGGGAGGGGGGGAGCAGTACTTC.

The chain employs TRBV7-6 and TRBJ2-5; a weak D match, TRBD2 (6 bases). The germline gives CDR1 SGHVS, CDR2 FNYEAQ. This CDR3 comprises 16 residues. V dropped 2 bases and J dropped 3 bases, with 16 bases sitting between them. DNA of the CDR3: TGTGCCAGCAGCTTATTGGCGGGGACGACCAAAGAGACCCAGTACTTC. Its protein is CASSLLAGTTKETQYF. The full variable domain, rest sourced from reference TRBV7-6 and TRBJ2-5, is GAGVSQSPRYKVTKRGQDVALRCDPISGHVSLYWYRQALGQGPEFLTYFNYEAQQDKSGLPNDRFSAERPEGSISTLTIQRTEQRDSAMYRCASSLLAGTTKETQYFGPGTRLLVL.

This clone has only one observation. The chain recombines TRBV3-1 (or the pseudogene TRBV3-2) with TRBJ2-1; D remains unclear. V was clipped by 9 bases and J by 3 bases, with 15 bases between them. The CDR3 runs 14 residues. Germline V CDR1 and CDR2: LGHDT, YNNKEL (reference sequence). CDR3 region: CARETQSSYNEQFF. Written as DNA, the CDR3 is TGTGCCAGGGAGACTCAGAGCAGCTACAATGAGCAGTTCTTC.

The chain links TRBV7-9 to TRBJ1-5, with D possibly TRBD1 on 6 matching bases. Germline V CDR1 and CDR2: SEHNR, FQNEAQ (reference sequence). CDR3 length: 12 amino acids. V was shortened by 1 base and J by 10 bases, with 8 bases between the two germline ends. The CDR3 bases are TGTGCCAGCAGCTTAGGGGGGCACCCCCAGCATTTT. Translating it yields CASSLGGHPQHF. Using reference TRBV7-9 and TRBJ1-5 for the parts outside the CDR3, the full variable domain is DTGVSQNPRHKITKRGQNVTFRCDPISEHNRLYWYRQTLGQGPEFLTYFQNEAQLEKSRLLSDRFSAERPKGSFSTLEIQRTEQGDSAMYLCASSLGGHPQHFGDGTRLSIL.

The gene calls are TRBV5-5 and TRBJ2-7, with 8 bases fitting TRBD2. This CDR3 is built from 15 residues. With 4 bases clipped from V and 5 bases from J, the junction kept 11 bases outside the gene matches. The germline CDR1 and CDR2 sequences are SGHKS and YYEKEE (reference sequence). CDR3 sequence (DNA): TGTGCCAGCAGCCCGATCACTATGACTAGCGACGAGCAGTACTTC. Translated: CASSPITMTSDEQYF.

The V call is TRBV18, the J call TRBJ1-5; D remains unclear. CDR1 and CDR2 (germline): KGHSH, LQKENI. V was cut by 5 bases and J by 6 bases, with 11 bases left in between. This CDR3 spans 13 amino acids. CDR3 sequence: CASSREFGQPQHF. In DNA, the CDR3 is TGTGCCAGCTCAAGGGAATTTGGTCAGCCCCAGCATTTT.

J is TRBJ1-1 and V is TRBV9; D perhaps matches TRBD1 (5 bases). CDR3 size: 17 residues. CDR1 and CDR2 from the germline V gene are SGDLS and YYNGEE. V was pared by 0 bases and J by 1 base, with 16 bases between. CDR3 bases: TGTGCCAGCAGCGTAGCTAGCCAGGTGGGGGAGAACACTGAAGCTTTCTTT. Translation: CASSVASQVGENTEAFF. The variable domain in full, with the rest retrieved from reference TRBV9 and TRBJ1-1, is DSGVTQTPKHLITATGQRVTLRCSPRSGDLSVYWYQQSLDQGLQFLIQYYNGEERAKGNILERFSAQQFPDLHSELNLSSLELGDSALYFCASSVASQVGENTEAFFGQGTRLTVV.

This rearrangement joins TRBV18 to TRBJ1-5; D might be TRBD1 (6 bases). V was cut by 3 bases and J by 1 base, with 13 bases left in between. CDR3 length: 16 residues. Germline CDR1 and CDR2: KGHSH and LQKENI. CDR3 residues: CASSPQDSDSNQPQHF. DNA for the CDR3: TGTGCCAGCTCACCCCAGGACAGTGACAGCAATCAGCCCCAGCATTTT.

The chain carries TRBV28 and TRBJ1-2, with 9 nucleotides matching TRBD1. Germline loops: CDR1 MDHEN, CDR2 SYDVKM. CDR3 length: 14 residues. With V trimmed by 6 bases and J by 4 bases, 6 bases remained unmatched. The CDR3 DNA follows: TGTGCCAGCAGGGGAGTGGGACAGGGCTATGGCTACACCTTC. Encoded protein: CASRGVGQGYGYTF.

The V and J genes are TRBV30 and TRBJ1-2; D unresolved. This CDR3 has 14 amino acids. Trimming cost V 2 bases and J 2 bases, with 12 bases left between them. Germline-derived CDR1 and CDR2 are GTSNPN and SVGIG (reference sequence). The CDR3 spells CAWSKGVTNYGYTF. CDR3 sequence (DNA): TGTGCCTGGAGTAAAGGCGTCACGAACTATGGCTACACCTTC.

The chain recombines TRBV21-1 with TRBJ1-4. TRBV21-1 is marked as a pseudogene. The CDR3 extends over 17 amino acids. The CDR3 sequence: CASSKDPHSATNEKLFF. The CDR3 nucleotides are TGTGCCAGCAGCAAAGACCCACACTCTGCAACTAATGAAAAACTGTTTTTT.

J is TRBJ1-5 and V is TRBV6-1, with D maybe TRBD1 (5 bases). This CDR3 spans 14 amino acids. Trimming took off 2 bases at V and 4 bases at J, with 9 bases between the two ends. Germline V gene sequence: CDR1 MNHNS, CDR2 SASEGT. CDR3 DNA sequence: TGTGCCAGCAGTGAACGGGGGGGTAATCAGCCCCAGCATTTT. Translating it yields CASSERGGNQPQHF.

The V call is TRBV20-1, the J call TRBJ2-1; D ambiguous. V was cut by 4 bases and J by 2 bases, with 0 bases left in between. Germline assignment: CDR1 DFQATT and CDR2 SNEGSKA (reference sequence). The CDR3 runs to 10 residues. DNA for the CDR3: TGCAGTGCTACCTACAATGAGCAGTTCTTC. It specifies CSATYNEQFF.

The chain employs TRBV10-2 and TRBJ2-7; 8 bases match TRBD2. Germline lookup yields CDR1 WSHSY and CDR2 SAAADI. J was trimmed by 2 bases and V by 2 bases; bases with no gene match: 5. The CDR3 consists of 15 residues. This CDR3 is CASSESGGRAYEQYF. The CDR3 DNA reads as TGCGCCAGCAGTGAGAGCGGGGGACGTGCCTACGAGCAGTACTTC.